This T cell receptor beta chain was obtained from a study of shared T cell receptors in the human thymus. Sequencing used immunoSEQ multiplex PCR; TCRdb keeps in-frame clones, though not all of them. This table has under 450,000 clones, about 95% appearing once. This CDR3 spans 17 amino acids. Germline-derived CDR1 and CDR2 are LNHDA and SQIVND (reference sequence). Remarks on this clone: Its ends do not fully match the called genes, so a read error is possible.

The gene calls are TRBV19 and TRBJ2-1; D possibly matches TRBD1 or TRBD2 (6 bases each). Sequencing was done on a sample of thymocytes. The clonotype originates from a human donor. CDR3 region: CASSRGQLAPSHNEQFF. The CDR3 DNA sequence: TGTGCCAGTAGTAGGGGACAACTAGCCCCCTCCCACAATGAGCAGTTCTTC.